This T cell receptor (beta chain) stems from a study of blood T cells in healthy people across ages. Donors each provided about 10 milliliters of peripheral blood. Together with a sample-barcoded 5' primer, a J-beta primer mix was included in a second PCR lasting about 6 to 11 cycles. One entry per CDR3 protein results from TCRdb running MiXCR on the 5' RACE reads. The sample records approximately 400,000 distinct CDR3 sequences, about 49% being singletons. The germline V and J ends were trimmed by 8 bases and 0 bases, with 7 bases remaining between them. The CDR3 runs 12 residues. What was sequenced was blood. The rearrangement links TRBV12-3 or TRBV12-4 to TRBJ1-2; D gene uncertain. The sequence was collected from a man in his sixties in good health. In DNA form, the CDR3 reads TGTGCCAGCGCCGGAACTAACTATGGCTACACCTTC. Encoded protein: CASAGTNYGYTF.